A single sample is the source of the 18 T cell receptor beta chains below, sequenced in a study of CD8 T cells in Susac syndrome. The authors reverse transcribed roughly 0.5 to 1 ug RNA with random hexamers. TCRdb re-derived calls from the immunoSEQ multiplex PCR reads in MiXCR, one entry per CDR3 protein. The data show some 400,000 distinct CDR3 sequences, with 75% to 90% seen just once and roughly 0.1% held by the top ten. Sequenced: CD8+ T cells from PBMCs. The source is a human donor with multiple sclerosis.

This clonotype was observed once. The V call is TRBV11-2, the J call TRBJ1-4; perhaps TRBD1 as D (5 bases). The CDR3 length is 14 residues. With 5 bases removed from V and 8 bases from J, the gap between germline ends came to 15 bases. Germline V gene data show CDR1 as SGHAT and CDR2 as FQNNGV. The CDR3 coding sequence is TGTGCCAGCAGCCCAACCCCTTGGGGGGAAAAACTGTTTTTT. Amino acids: CASSPTPWGEKLFF. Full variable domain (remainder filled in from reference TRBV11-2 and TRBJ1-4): EAGVAQSPRYKIIEKRQSVAFWCNPISGHATLYWYQQILGQGPKLLIQFQNNGVVDDSQLPKDRFSAERLKGVDSTLKIQPAKLEDSAVYLCASSPTPWGEKLFFGSGTQLSVL.

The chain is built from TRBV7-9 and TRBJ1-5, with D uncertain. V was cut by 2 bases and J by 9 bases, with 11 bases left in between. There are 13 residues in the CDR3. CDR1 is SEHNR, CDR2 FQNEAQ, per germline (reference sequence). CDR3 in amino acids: CASSLNTATPQHF. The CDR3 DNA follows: TGTGCCAGCAGCTTAAACACGGCAACGCCCCAGCATTTT. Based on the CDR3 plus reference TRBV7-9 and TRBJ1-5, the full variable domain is DTGVSQNPRHKITKRGQNVTFRCDPISEHNRLYWYRQTLGQGPEFLTYFQNEAQLEKSRLLSDRFSAERPKGSFSTLEIQRTEQGDSAMYLCASSLNTATPQHFGDGTRLSIL.

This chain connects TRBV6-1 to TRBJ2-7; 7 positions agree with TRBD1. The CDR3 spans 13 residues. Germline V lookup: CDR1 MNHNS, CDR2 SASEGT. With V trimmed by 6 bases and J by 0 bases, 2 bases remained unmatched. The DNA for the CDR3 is TGTGCCAGCAGCACAGGGGCCTCCTACGAGCAGTACTTC. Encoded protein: CASSTGASYEQYF.

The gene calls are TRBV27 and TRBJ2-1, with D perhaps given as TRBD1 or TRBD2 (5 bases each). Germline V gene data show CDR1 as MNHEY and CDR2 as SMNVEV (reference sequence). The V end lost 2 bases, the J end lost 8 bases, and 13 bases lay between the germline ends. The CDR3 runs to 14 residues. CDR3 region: CASSLNGAPHEQFF. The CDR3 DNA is TGTGCCAGCAGTTTAAACGGGGCCCCCCATGAGCAGTTCTTC.

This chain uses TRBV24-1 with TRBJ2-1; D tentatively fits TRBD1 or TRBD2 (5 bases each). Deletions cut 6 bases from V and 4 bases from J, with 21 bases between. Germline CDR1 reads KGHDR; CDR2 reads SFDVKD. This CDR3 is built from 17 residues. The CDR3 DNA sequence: TGTGCCACCAGTTCCGGGGTCGCAGGGCCCGAATACAATGAGCAGTTCTTC. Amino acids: CATSSGVAGPEYNEQFF.

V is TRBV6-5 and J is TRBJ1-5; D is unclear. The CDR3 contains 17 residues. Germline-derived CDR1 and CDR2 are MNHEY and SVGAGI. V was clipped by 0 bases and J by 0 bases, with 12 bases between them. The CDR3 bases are TGTGCCAGCAGTTACTCGACGCCAGCCGATAGCAATCAGCCCCAGCATTTT. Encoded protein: CASSYSTPADSNQPQHF.

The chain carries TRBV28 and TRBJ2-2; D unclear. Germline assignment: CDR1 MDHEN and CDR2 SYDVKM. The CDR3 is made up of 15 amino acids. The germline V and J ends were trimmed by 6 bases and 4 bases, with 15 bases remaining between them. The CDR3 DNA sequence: TGTGCCAGCAGCCAGCCGTATAGGGCCACCGGGGAGCTGTTTTTT. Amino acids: CASSQPYRATGELFF. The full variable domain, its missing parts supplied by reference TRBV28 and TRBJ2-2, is DVKVTQSSRYLVKRTGEKVFLECVQDMDHENMFWYRQDPGLGLRLIYFSYDVKMKEKGDIPEGYSVSREKKERFSLILESASTNQTSMYLCASSQPYRATGELFFGEGSRLTVL.

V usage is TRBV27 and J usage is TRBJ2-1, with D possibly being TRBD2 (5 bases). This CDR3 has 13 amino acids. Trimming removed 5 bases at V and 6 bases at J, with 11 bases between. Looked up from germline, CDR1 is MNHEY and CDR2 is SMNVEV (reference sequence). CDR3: CASSPNSANEQFF. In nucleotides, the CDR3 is TGTGCCAGCAGTCCTAATAGCGCCAATGAGCAGTTCTTC.

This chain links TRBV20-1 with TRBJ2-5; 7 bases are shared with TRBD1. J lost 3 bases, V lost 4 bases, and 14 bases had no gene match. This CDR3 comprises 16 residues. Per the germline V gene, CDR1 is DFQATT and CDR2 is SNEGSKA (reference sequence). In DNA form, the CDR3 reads TGCAGTGCTAATCCTTGGGACAGCAAGGGGGAAGAGACCCAGTACTTC. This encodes CSANPWDSKGEETQYF.

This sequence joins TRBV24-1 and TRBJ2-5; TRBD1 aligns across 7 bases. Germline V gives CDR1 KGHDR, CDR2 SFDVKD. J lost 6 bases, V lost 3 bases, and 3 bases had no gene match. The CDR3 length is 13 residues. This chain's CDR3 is CATSDTGAKTQYF. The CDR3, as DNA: TGTGCCACCAGTGATACAGGGGCAAAGACCCAGTACTTC.

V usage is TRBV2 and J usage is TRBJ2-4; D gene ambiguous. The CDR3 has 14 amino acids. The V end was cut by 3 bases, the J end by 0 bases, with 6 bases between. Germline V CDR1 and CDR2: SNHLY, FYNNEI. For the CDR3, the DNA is TGTGCCAGCAGTGATGGTCTAGCCAAAAACATTCAGTACTTC. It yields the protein CASSDGLAKNIQYF.

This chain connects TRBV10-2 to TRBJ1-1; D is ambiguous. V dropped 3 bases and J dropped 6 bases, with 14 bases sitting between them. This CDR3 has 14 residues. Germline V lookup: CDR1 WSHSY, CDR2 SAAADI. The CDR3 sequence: CASSDPGRRPEAFF. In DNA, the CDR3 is TGCGCCAGCAGTGACCCCGGAAGGCGCCCTGAAGCTTTCTTT.

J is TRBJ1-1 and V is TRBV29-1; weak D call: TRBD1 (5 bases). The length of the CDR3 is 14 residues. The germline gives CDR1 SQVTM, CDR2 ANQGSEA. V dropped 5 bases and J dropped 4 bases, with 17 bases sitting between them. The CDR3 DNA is TGCAGCGTTCCGGGGGTGTACCAGGGCACTGAAGCTTTCTTT. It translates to CSVPGVYQGTEAFF.

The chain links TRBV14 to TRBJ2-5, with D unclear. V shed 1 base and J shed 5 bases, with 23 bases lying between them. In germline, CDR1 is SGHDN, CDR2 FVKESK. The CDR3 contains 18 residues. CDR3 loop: CASSQGVYVYTLGETQYF. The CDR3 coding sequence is TGTGCCAGCAGCCAAGGTGTTTATGTCTACACACTCGGGGAGACCCAGTACTTC.

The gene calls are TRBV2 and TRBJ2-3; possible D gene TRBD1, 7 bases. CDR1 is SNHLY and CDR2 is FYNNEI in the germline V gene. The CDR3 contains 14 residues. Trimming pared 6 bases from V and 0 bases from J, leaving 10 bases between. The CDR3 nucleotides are TGTGCCAGCAGGGGGGGACAGAGCACAGATACGCAGTATTTT. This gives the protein CASRGGQSTDTQYF. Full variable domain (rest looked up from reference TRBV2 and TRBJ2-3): EPEVTQTPSHQVTQMGQEVILRCVPISNHLYFYWYRQILGQKVEFLVSFYNNEISEKSEIFDDQFSVERPDGSNFTLKIRSTKLEDSAMYFCASRGGQSTDTQYFGPGTRLTVL.

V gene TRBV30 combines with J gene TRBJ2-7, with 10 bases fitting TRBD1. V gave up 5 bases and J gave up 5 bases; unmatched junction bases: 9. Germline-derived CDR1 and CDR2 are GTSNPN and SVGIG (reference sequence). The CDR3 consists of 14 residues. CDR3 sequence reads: CAWASGTGVDEQYF. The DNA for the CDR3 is TGTGCCTGGGCGTCCGGGACAGGGGTTGACGAGCAGTACTTC. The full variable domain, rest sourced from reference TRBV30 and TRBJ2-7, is SQTIHQWPATLVQPVGSPLSLECTVEGTSNPNLYWYRQAAGRGLQLLFYSVGIGQISSEVPQNLSASRPQDRQFILSSKKLLLSDSGFYLCAWASGTGVDEQYFGPGTRLTVT.

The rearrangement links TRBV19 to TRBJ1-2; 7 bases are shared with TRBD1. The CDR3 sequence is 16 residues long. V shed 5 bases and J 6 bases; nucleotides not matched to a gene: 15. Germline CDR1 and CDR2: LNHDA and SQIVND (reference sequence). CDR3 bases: TGTGCCAGTAGTGTAAACTTCGGGACAGTACAGGATGGCTACACCTTC. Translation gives CASSVNFGTVQDGYTF.

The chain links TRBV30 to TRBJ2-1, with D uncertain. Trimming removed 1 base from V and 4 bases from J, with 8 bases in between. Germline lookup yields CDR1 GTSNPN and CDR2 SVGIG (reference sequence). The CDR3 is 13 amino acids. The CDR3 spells CAWSAQDYNEQFF. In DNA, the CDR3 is TGTGCCTGGAGTGCGCAGGATTACAATGAGCAGTTCTTC. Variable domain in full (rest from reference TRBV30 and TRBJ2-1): SQTIHQWPATLVQPVGSPLSLECTVEGTSNPNLYWYRQAAGRGLQLLFYSVGIGQISSEVPQNLSASRPQDRQFILSSKKLLLSDSGFYLCAWSAQDYNEQFFGPGTRLTVL.